The clone carrying this TCR beta chain was counted once. This entry is derived from a study of OX40 agonist ivuxolimab in advanced cancers. Study information: Patients' therapy was ivuxolimab, an antibody that acts as an agonist of OX40 (CD134). The dose of intravenous ivuxolimab that patients received every 2 weeks ranged from 0.01 to 10 mg/kg.

Produced via immunoSEQ multiplex PCR; TCRdb's table is partial and in-frame only. The table has about 19,000 clones, more than 60% seen once. The CDR3 has 16 residues. V lost 5 bases, J lost 1 base, and 6 bases stayed unmatched. Per germline, CDR1 SGHTA and CDR2 FQGNSA. This sample comprised CD4+ or CD8+ T cells sorted from blood, obtained in a trial of the OX40 agonist ivuxolimab. The gene calls are TRBV7-2 and TRBJ2-1; 9 bases fit TRBD1. This sequence was found in an adult with an advanced solid tumor such as melanoma, head and neck, liver or kidney cancer. This CDR3 reads CASSPRTGESYNEQFF. In DNA, the CDR3 is TGTGCCAGCAGCCCCCGGACAGGGGAGTCCTACAATGAGCAGTTCTTC. Using reference TRBV7-2 and TRBJ2-1 for the parts outside the CDR3, the full variable domain is GAGVSQSPSNKVTEKGKDVELRCDPISGHTALYWYRQSLGQGLEFLIYFQGNSAPDKSGLPSDRFSAERTGGSVSTLTIQRTQQEDSAVYLCASSPRTGESYNEQFFGPGTRLTVL.